A single sample gave rise to the 6 T cell receptor beta chains below, sequenced in a study of T cell responses to AZD1222 COVID-19 vaccine. Method: immunoSEQ multiplex PCR; TCRdb's copy keeps in-frame clones and lacks some. The sample carries around 210,000 clones, approximately 94% recorded once. Sequences were derived from peripheral blood, sampled 28 days after the second dose of the MenACWY control vaccine. The receptors originated from an adult who received the MenACWY meningococcal vaccine as a control.

V is TRBV28 and J is TRBJ1-1, with TRBD1 matching 7 bases. V lost 5 bases to trimming and J lost 5 bases; unmatched junction nucleotides: 8. CDR1 and CDR2 (germline): MDHEN, SYDVKM. This CDR3 has 14 amino acids. CDR3 residues: CASSQTGRITEAFF. CDR3 nucleotide sequence: TGTGCCAGCAGTCAGACAGGGCGCATTACTGAAGCTTTCTTT. Full variable domain (remainder filled in from reference TRBV28 and TRBJ1-1): DVKVTQSSRYLVKRTGEKVFLECVQDMDHENMFWYRQDPGLGLRLIYFSYDVKMKEKGDIPEGYSVSREKKERFSLILESASTNQTSMYLCASSQTGRITEAFFGQGTRLTVV.

The chain employs TRBV6-2 or TRBV6-3 and TRBJ2-6; TRBD2 might be the D (6 bases). V was trimmed by 2 bases and J by 2 bases, leaving 13 bases between them. Germline loops: CDR1 MNHEY, CDR2 SVGEGT. This CDR3 spans 17 amino acids. The CDR3 here is CASSYPGGGAGANVLTF. As DNA, the CDR3 is TGTGCCAGCAGTTACCCCGGGGGTGGAGCTGGGGCCAACGTCCTGACTTTC.

The chain uses TRBV19 and TRBJ2-1, with a tentative D call TRBD1 (6 bases). With 9 bases removed from V and 6 bases from J, the gap between germline ends came to 12 bases. The CDR3 sequence is 12 residues long. CDR1 LNHDA and CDR2 SQIVND come from the germline V gene (reference sequence). As DNA, the CDR3 is TGTGCCAGCGCTACAGGGCTCAATGAGCAGTTCTTC. Translating gives CASATGLNEQFF. The full variable domain, completed using reference TRBV19 and TRBJ2-1, is DGGITQSPKYLFRKEGQNVTLSCEQNLNHDAMYWYRQDPGQGLRLIYYSQIVNDFQKGDIAEGYSVSREKKESFPLTVTSAQKNPTAFYLCASATGLNEQFFGPGTRLTVL.

The chain uses TRBV28 and TRBJ2-5, with unresolved D. The germline V gene has CDR1 MDHEN and CDR2 SYDVKM. This CDR3 region has 13 residues. Trimming left V 3 bases short and J 2 bases short, with 7 bases between. The DNA of the CDR3 is TGTGCCAGCAGTTTTAGTAGACAAGAGACCCAGTACTTC. It translates to CASSFSRQETQYF.

The chain combines TRBV27 with TRBJ2-4; no definite D call. Deletions cut 5 bases from V and 0 bases from J, with 8 bases between. This CDR3 has 14 residues. Looked up from germline, CDR1 is MNHEY and CDR2 is SMNVEV (reference sequence). CDR3 sequence (DNA): TGTGCCAGCAGTCCAGAACTAGCCAAAAACATTCAGTACTTC. This sequence encodes CASSPELAKNIQYF.

The rearrangement uses TRBV7-9 and TRBJ2-1; D is possibly TRBD1 or TRBD2 (5 bases each). CDR3 length: 14 residues. V was clipped by 3 bases and J by 6 bases, with 12 bases between them. Germline V gene lookup returns CDR1 SEHNR and CDR2 FQNEAQ (reference sequence). This CDR3 reads CASSFGQGPNEQFF. The CDR3 DNA reads as TGTGCCAGCAGCTTCGGGCAGGGACCCAATGAGCAGTTCTTC.